Listed here is a single T cell receptor beta chain. Its antigen remains undetermined. The sample holds no much larger clone one base away, and base qualities are not on file. The source of the sample is a study of shared T cell receptors in the human thymus (dated by TCRdb to about 2021). For the study in its entirety: The study examined how self-reactive, shared T-cell receptor alpha chains are generated in the human thymus.

V sheds 4 bases and J sheds 7 bases, leaving 17 bases between their ends. Looking up the germline V gene yields CDR1 MNHEY and CDR2 SVGAGI. The CDR3 runs 14 residues from the cysteine to the phenylalanine. The entry retains the CDR3 DNA only, 42 bases that are in frame from base 1. Library preparation employed the immunoSEQ multiplex PCR assay. TCRdb holds this immuneACCESS table with in-frame rearrangements only. Some clones are missing; in checked studies, unresolved V genes explain under half, and the rest has no known cause. The sample has some 700,000 clones on record, approximately 85% of them singletons. The ten largest clonotypes hold 0.0095% to 0.011% of the sample. These data were also filed under a second study, of human thymus T cells. Per that second paper: Immunologically healthy infants undergoing open corrective cardiac surgery for congenital heart defects in Finland were used as donors. The thymus tissue came from surgical resects taken out during corrective cardiac surgery. Both the thymic and the peripheral blood repertoires appeared to show biased V and J gene segment usage. According to the related research, thymic TCR repertoires were highly overlapping among unrelated individuals. The study characterized TCR alpha and beta repertoires from fewer than 10 infant thymus samples and a few related peripheral blood samples. Donor ages ranging from roughly 6 to 244 days were recorded, and about six male and a couple of female infants were included in the cohort. Thymocytes were released mechanically from tissue and stored at -70 °C as pellets of 10-30 million cells. Genomic DNA was extracted from frozen cell pellets with a QIAsymphony instrument. The immunoSEQ multiplex PCR assay was used to amplify the TCRB and TCRAD loci from a standardized amount of quality-controlled genomic DNA. The V(D)J region was spanned by amplicons of a length sufficient to cover the CDR3 and to identify V and J genes. The commercial immunoSEQ service was used to sequence amplicons on an Illumina platform. Primer bias and sequencing errors were corrected as previously described, and TCRAD and TCRB definitions were based on the IMGT database. Repertoires were analysed with immunoSEQ Analyzer 3.0 and VDJTools, covering basic statistics, V/J segment usage, diversity estimates, rarefaction and pairwise overlap. Diversity was estimated using the Chao1, ChaoE, Efron-Thisted, Shannon and inverse Simpson indices, and was also estimated on datasets down-sampled to the size of the smallest sample. Repertoire overlap used strict matching of CDR3 nucleotide sequence, V gene and J gene, with Jaccard-based multidimensional scaling clustering. On average, thymus samples gave around 810,000 unique TCRB clonotypes, whereas blood samples gave roughly 80,000.

The source material was thymocytes. Recombination connected TRBV6-5 to TRBJ2-7; TRBD2 is a weak D gene call, 5 bases matching. This sequence was found in a girl under two years old with a congenital heart defect. Donor details come from another sample of the same person, matched by shared clones. The DNA is TGTGCCAGCAGTTCTCGATTCCGGAGGAGGGAGCAGTACTTC. Translated, it reads CASSSRFRRREQYF.